The 25 T cell receptor beta chains in this list originate from one sample, sequenced in a study of T cells in Graves' hyperthyroidism and ophthalmopathy. RNA transcripts gave rise to amplified TCR beta CDR3 regions. In the first-round RT-PCR of the TCR CDR3, the HTBI primer set was used. TCRdb ran MiXCR on the multiplex PCR reads and lists one entry per CDR3 protein. The sample has fewer than 550,000 distinct CDR3 sequences; about a sixth are singletons. Sequencing input: blood. These receptors were obtained from a woman aged 18-29 years with Graves' hyperthyroidism.

This clonotype came up a few times. The rearrangement joins TRBV14 to TRBJ2-2; D might be TRBD1 or TRBD2, each matching 5 bases. This CDR3 comprises 15 residues. V was cut by 4 bases and J by 9 bases, with 18 bases left in between. Germline V gene lookup returns CDR1 SGHDN and CDR2 FVKESK. The CDR3 protein is CASSRGTLLYRELFF. Written as DNA, the CDR3 is TGTGCCAGCAGCCGGGGGACCCTCCTTTACCGGGAGCTGTTTTTT.

This clonotype was detected ten times or more. The chain uses TRBV11-2 and TRBJ1-1; no clear D gene. Trimming left V 0 bases short and J 3 bases short, with 20 bases between. Per the germline V gene, CDR1 is SGHAT and CDR2 is FQNNGV. This CDR3 has 18 amino acids. The CDR3 here is CASSLDFAGSFVDTEAFF. CDR3 sequence (DNA): TGTGCCAGCAGCTTAGATTTTGCCGGGAGTTTCGTCGACACTGAAGCTTTCTTT.

This clonotype was seen at least ten times. The CDR3 is CSAWGVLNTEAFF. The CDR3 DNA sequence: TGCAGTGCTTGGGGGGTCCTGAACACTGAAGCTTTCTTT. The chain has TRBV20-1 and TRBJ1-1, with a weak D call TRBD1 (5 bases). Trimming shortened V by 5 bases and J by 0 bases, and 10 bases separated the two germline ends. Germline V CDR1 and CDR2: DFQATT, SNEGSKA (reference sequence). The CDR3 length is 13 residues.

In its sample, this clonotype was seen many times. The chain joins TRBV20-1 to TRBJ1-1; 7 bases align to TRBD1. The junction had 4 bases not matched to a gene; V was cut back by 6 bases and J by 6 bases. There are 11 residues in the CDR3. Looked up from germline, CDR1 is DFQATT and CDR2 is SNEGSKA (reference sequence). CDR3 loop: CSANRGPEAFF. CDR3 in DNA: TGCAGTGCAAACAGGGGCCCTGAAGCTTTCTTT.

As for this clonotype: A read error may be the cause here, since a much bigger clone is one base away. V and J are TRBV4-1 and TRBJ2-7; no clear D gene. The germline V gene encodes CDR1 MGHRA and CDR2 YSYEKL. The length of the CDR3 is 12 residues. CDR3 bases: TGCGCCAGCGGCCAAGACGGCCACGAGCAGTACTTC. Translating gives CASGQDGHEQYF.

In its sample, this clonotype was seen many times. The rearrangement joins TRBV2 to TRBJ1-5; D gene unclear. CDR1 is SNHLY and CDR2 is FYNNEI in the germline V gene. Between the trimmed V and J ends, which lost 10 bases and 0 bases, there was a span of 16 bases. The CDR3 contains 15 residues. The CDR3 protein is CATSLRINSNQPQHF. For the CDR3, the DNA is TGTGCCACCTCCCTAAGGATCAATAGCAATCAGCCCCAGCATTTT.

This clonotype was counted between two and nine times. CDR3 sequence reads: CASSLGVRANTEAFF. The DNA for the CDR3 is TGTGCCAGCAGCTTAGGGGTCAGGGCGAACACTGAAGCTTTCTTT. The chain is built from TRBV7-9 and TRBJ1-1, with a possible D match to TRBD1 (5 bases). CDR3 length: 15 residues. The germline V gene encodes CDR1 SEHNR and CDR2 FQNEAQ (reference sequence). V shed 1 base and J shed 1 base, with 10 bases lying between them.

This clonotype appeared a few times. Since a much larger clone is just one base distant, this may be a read error. The chain carries TRBV11-2 and TRBJ2-7; 7 bases align to TRBD2. V was pared by 4 bases and J by 5 bases, with 8 bases of the junction left unmatched. Germline V gene data show CDR1 as SGHAT and CDR2 as FQNNGV. The CDR3 contains 14 residues. For the CDR3, the DNA is TGTGCCAGCAGCTCGCGGGAGCTGGTCCACGAGCAGTACTTC. It translates to CASSSRELVHEQYF. The whole variable domain, filled in from reference TRBV11-2 and TRBJ2-7, reads EAGVAQSPRYKIIEKRQSVAFWCNPISGHATLYWYQQILGQGPKLLIQFQNNGVVDDSQLPKDRFSAERLKGVDSTLKIQPAKLEDSAVYLCASSSRELVHEQYFGPGTRLTVT.

This clonotype was seen at least ten times. The rearrangement links TRBV10-3 to TRBJ2-5; D is undetermined. V lost 4 bases to trimming and J lost 5 bases, with 8 bases between them. CDR1 and CDR2 (germline): ENHRY, SYGVKD. The CDR3 contains 12 residues. Here the CDR3 DNA reads TGTGCCATCAGTGGGCAGGAGGAGACCCAGTACTTC. Its translation: CAISGQEETQYF.

The CDR3 spells CASSLSLAGQTDTQYF. CDR3 DNA: TGTGCCAGCAGCTTATCACTAGCGGGACAAACAGATACGCAGTATTTT. This chain links TRBV7-6 with TRBJ2-3, with TRBD2 matching over 10 bases. The CDR3 runs 16 residues. Germline V lookup: CDR1 SGHVS, CDR2 FNYEAQ. Unmatched junction bases numbered 5, after V lost 2 bases and J lost 3 bases.

This clonotype was detected ten times or more. The V gene is TRBV12-3 or TRBV12-4, the J gene TRBJ1-5, with D possibly being TRBD1 (6 bases). The length of the CDR3 is 14 residues. V was cut by 6 bases and J by 8 bases, with 17 bases left in between. The CDR3 reads CASSTAGADKPQHF. The CDR3 DNA reads as TGTGCCAGCAGCACCGCGGGGGCGGATAAGCCCCAGCATTTT.

This sequence joins TRBV3-1 and TRBJ2-3; D gene uncertain. The CDR3 has 15 residues. The V end lost 5 bases, the J end lost 1 base, and 13 bases lay between the germline ends. Germline V gene sequence: CDR1 LGHDT, CDR2 YNNKEL (reference sequence). CDR3 bases: TGTGCCAGCAGCTCCAACCCGTGGGGCACAGATACGCAGTATTTT. Encoded protein: CASSSNPWGTDTQYF.

The sample holds many counts of this clonotype. J is TRBJ2-3 and V is TRBV7-2; TRBD2 matches 9 bases. Germline CDR1 and CDR2: SGHTA and FQGNSA. CDR3 length: 16 residues. After removal of 1 base from V and 3 bases from J, the junction contained 5 bases not matched to a gene. Here the CDR3 DNA reads TGTGCCAGCAGCTTAGTCAAGACTAGCGGAACAGATACGCAGTATTTT. Protein product: CASSLVKTSGTDTQYF. Full variable domain (missing parts from reference TRBV7-2 and TRBJ2-3): GAGVSQSPSNKVTEKGKDVELRCDPISGHTALYWYRQSLGQGLEFLIYFQGNSAPDKSGLPSDRFSAERTGGSVSTLTIQRTQQEDSAVYLCASSLVKTSGTDTQYFGPGTRLTVL.

This clonotype was detected many times. V and J are TRBV19 and TRBJ1-1; D gene unclear. This CDR3 spans 15 amino acids. The V gene's germline CDR1 is LNHDA and CDR2 SQIVND (reference sequence). The V end was cut by 0 bases, the J end by 0 bases, with 8 bases between. The CDR3 sequence is CASSIEASMNTEAFF. DNA for the CDR3: TGTGCCAGTAGTATAGAGGCCAGCATGAACACTGAAGCTTTCTTT.

At least ten counts were recorded for this clonotype. The genes are TRBV20-1 and TRBJ2-1; possibly TRBD1 for D (6 bases). The CDR3 contains 12 residues. V lost 3 bases, J lost 10 bases, and 13 bases lay in between. Germline assignment: CDR1 DFQATT and CDR2 SNEGSKA (reference sequence). The CDR3 sequence is CSASPPRGEQFF. DNA for the CDR3: TGCAGTGCTAGTCCCCCTAGGGGGGAGCAGTTCTTC.

This clonotype was observed many times. V and J are TRBV6-1 and TRBJ1-5; D gene unclear. The CDR3 is 13 residues long. Per the germline V gene, CDR1 is MNHNS and CDR2 is SASEGT. Between the trimmed V and J ends, which lost 7 bases and 4 bases, there was a span of 11 bases. CDR3 protein: CASNPKENQPQHF. The CDR3 DNA sequence: TGTGCCAGCAATCCCAAGGAAAATCAGCCCCAGCATTTT.

This clonotype was counted once. A clone one base away is much larger, so this may be a read error. The gene calls are TRBV6-1 and TRBJ1-1; no definite D call. Germline CDR1 reads MNHNS; CDR2 reads SASEGT. V lost 4 bases and J lost 10, with 13 bases in between. The CDR3 is 12 amino acids. CDR3 amino acids: CASSGGTLAAFF. Here the CDR3 DNA reads TGTGCCAGCAGTGGAGGTACACTAGCAGCTTTCTTT.

A note on this clonotype: A much larger clone is a single base away; this may be a read error. Given the absence of the conserved phenylalanine or tryptophan at the CDR3 end, a read error is likely. The chain recombines TRBV11-2 with TRBJ2-5; D is perhaps TRBD1 (5 bases). The V gene's germline CDR1 is SGHAT and CDR2 FQNNGV. Trimming removed 5 bases at V and 5 bases at J, with 15 bases between. This CDR3 region has 14 residues. DNA for the CDR3: TGTGCCAGCAGCCAATTAGGACAAGTGGAGACCCAGTACCTC. This sequence encodes CASSQLGQVETQYL.

This rearrangement joins TRBV6-2 or TRBV6-3 to TRBJ2-1; 10 bases line up with TRBD2. The CDR3 spans 16 residues. The V segment lost 8 bases and the J segment 9 bases; nucleotides outside the gene matches: 16. Germline lookup yields CDR1 MNHEY and CDR2 SVGEGT. The CDR3 protein is CASHRDSGRSPSEQFF. Written as DNA, the CDR3 is TGTGCCAGCCACAGGGATAGCGGGAGGTCCCCGAGTGAGCAGTTCTTC.

This chain connects TRBV6-9 to TRBJ2-4; no clear D. CDR3 size: 15 residues. Germline CDR1 is MNHGY and CDR2 is SVAAGI. Trimming removed 4 bases at V and 0 bases at J, with 10 bases between. Here the CDR3 reads CASSSGTLAKNIQYF. The DNA for the CDR3 is TGTGCCAGCAGTTCCGGCACCTTAGCCAAAAACATTCAGTACTTC.

The chain is built from TRBV7-2 and TRBJ1-2; D is undetermined. The V gene lost 5 bases and the J gene lost 4 bases, with 11 bases spanning the gap. Germline V gene lookup returns CDR1 SGHTA and CDR2 FQGNSA. The CDR3 totals 13 residues. CDR3: CASSHDGAYGYTF. CDR3 DNA: TGTGCCAGCAGCCACGACGGAGCCTATGGCTACACCTTC.

CDR3 region: CASSYSTVVNEQFF. The CDR3 DNA is TGTGCCAGCAGTTACTCGACCGTAGTCAATGAGCAGTTCTTC. The chain couples TRBV6-5 to TRBJ2-1; the D is unclear. The CDR3 consists of 14 residues. Germline values: CDR1 MNHEY, CDR2 SVGAGI. V was shortened by 0 bases and J by 6 bases, with 9 bases between the two germline ends.

This clonotype was observed at least ten times. The rearrangement uses TRBV27 and TRBJ2-3, with 9 nucleotides matching TRBD2. The CDR3 has 15 amino acids. Germline lookup yields CDR1 MNHEY and CDR2 SMNVEV (reference sequence). With V trimmed by 4 bases and J by 3 bases, 5 bases remained unmatched. In nucleotides, the CDR3 is TGTGCCAGCAGTTCTAGCGGGACGGTGACAGATACGCAGTATTTT. Its protein is CASSSSGTVTDTQYF.

This clonotype was detected many times. The rearrangement links TRBV3-1 to TRBJ2-3; tentatively, D is TRBD2 (6 bases). The CDR3 totals 16 residues. Trimming stripped 4 bases from V and 4 bases from J, with 18 bases between. Germline CDR1 LGHDT, CDR2 YNNKEL (reference sequence). This chain's CDR3 is CASSLIVGSPPDTQYF. CDR3 coding DNA: TGTGCCAGCAGCCTAATCGTCGGGAGTCCCCCAGATACGCAGTATTTT.

This clonotype was counted ten times or more. The J gene is TRBJ2-5, the V gene TRBV11-2, with D possibly being TRBD2 (6 bases). Germline lookup yields CDR1 SGHAT and CDR2 FQNNGV. The CDR3 has 13 residues. Deletions cut 5 bases from V and 7 bases from J, with 14 bases between. This chain's CDR3 is CASSPPAEGTQYF. The CDR3 bases are TGTGCCAGCAGCCCCCCGGCGGAGGGGACCCAGTACTTC.